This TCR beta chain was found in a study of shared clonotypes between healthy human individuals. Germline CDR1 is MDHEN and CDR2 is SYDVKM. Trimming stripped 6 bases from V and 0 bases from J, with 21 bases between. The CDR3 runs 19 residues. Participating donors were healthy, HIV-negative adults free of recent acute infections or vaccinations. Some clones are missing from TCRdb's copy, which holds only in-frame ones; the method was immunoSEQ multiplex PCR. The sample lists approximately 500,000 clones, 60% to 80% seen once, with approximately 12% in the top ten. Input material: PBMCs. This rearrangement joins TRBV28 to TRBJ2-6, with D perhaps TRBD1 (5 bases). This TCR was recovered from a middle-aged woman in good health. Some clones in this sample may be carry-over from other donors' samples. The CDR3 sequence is CASSPTGSTLNSGANVLTF. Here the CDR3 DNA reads TGTGCCAGCAGCCCAACAGGTTCTACATTAAACTCTGGGGCCAACGTCCTGACTTTC.